This note documents a single T cell receptor (beta chain) sequence. The data were obtained in a study of blood T cell repertoires in COVID-19. Study-level background: In each case, the material was cDNA or gDNA derived from T cells, B-cell-depleted T cells, or PBMCs.

Germline loops: CDR1 MDHEN, CDR2 SYDVKM. The CDR3 totals 14 residues. The ends were cut back, 0 bases at V and 1 base at J, with 6 bases in the middle. Using immunoSEQ multiplex PCR, the repertoire was profiled, and TCRdb retains in-frame clones only, with some absent. The profile covers 220,000 or so clones, with 70% to 90% appearing a single time and over 0.85% taken by the ten largest. Participant age was roughly 18 to 90 years, and participants resided in approximately 24 US areas. Donors were grouped by their self-reported clinical history. V and J are TRBV28 and TRBJ1-1; D call uncertain. The TCR was taken from a man between 45 and 60 years old who had been exposed to COVID-19. Sequenced material: PBMCs or T cells enriched from blood (not recorded which). In DNA form, the CDR3 reads TGTGCCAGCAGTTTATGGGGCACGAACACTGAAGCTTTCTTT. It codes for CASSLWGTNTEAFF.